These T cell receptor beta chains were read from a single sample in a study of OX40 agonist ivuxolimab in advanced cancers. Generated by immunoSEQ multiplex PCR, the TCRdb table keeps only in-frame clones and is missing some. The sample has tens of thousands of clones, 75% to 85% seen once; the top ten hold 20% to 25%. The sample consisted of CD4+ or CD8+ T cells sorted from blood, taken in a trial of the OX40 agonist ivuxolimab. The receptors derive from an adult with an advanced solid tumor such as melanoma, head and neck, liver or kidney cancer. Both conserved end residues are trimmed from each CDR3. The D gene is left open where the match is weak.

TRBV6-1,TRBJ2-7,NA,ASSLANEQY
TRBV27,TRBJ2-5,TRBD2,ASNSGGQLQETQY
TRBV28,TRBJ1-2,TRBD1,ASSDRGYGYT
TRBV6-4,TRBJ2-1,TRBD1,ASDSGTGDYNEQF
TRBV6-5,TRBJ2-7,NA,ASSYNYEQY
TRBV6-1,TRBJ2-3,NA,ASSEIGGQADTQY
TRBV28,TRBJ1-1,NA,ASSTLRENTEAF
TRBV5-1,TRBJ1-5,NA,ASSPGWGNQPQH
TRBV6-1,TRBJ1-3,NA,ASSEGNTIY
TRBV28,TRBJ2-7,TRBD2,ASSSRAGVRDEQY
TRBV28,TRBJ1-2,TRBD1,ASSSHRGLGYGYT
TRBV11-2,TRBJ2-1,NA,ASSPYPGAAGEDGEQF
TRBV19,TRBJ2-1,TRBD2,ASREPGLPYNEQF
TRBV7-3,TRBJ2-1,NA,ASSDNGGSYNEQF
TRBV9,TRBJ1-5,NA,ASSTAGLPGQPQH